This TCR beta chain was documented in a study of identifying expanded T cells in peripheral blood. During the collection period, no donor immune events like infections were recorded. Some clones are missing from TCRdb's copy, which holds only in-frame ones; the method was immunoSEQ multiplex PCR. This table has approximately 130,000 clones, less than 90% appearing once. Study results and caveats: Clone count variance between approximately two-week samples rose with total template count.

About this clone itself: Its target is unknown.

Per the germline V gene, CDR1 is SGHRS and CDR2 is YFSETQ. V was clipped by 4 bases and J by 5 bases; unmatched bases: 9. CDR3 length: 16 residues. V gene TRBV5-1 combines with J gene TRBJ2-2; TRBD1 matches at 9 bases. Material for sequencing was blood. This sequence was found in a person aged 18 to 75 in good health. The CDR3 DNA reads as TGCGCCAGCAGCCCCGGGGACAGGGTAGGGACCGGGGAGCTGTTTTTT. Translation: CASSPGDRVGTGELFF.